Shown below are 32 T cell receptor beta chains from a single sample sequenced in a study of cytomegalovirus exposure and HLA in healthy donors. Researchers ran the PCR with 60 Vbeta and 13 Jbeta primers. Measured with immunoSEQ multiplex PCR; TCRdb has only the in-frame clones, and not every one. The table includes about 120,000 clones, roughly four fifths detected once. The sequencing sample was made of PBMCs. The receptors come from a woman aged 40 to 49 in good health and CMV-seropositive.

The CDR3 here is CASSLRTGFSTDTQYF. The CDR3 bases are TGCGCCAGCAGCTTGCGAACAGGGTTCTCCACAGATACGCAGTATTTT. The chain couples TRBV5-1 to TRBJ2-3; D is perhaps TRBD1 (6 bases). This CDR3 is 16 amino acids long. The V gene lost 1 base and the J gene lost 2 bases, with 14 bases spanning the gap. Germline loops: CDR1 SGHRS, CDR2 YFSETQ.

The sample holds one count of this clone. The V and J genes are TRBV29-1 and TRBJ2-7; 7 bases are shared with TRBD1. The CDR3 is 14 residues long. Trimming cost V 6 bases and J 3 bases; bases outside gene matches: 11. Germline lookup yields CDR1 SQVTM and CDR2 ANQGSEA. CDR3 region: CSVPRGQGFYEQYF. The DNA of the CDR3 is TGCAGCGTCCCTAGGGGGCAGGGATTCTACGAGCAGTACTTC.

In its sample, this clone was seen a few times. The CDR3 is CASSYSKRASSYEQYF. CDR3 bases: TGTGCCAGCAGTTACTCGAAGCGGGCGAGCTCCTACGAGCAGTACTTC. This sequence joins TRBV6-5 and TRBJ2-5; D is possibly TRBD2 (6 bases). The end of the DNA is better explained by TRBJ2-7, so the J call may be wrong. The CDR3 runs 16 residues. Germline assignment: CDR1 MNHEY and CDR2 SVGAGI.

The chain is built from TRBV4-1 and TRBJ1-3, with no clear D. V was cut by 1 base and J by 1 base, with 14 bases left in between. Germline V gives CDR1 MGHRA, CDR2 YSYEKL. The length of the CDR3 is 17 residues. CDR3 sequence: CASSQGQLGASGNTIYF. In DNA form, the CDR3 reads TGCGCCAGCAGCCAAGGCCAGTTGGGAGCTTCTGGAAACACCATATATTTT.

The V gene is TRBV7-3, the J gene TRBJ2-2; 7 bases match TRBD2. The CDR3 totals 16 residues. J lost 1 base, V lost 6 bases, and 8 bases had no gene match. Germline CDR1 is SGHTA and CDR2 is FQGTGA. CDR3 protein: CASSPNGRGNTGELFF. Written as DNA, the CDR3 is TGTGCCAGCAGTCCAAATGGGAGGGGGAACACCGGGGAGCTGTTTTTT. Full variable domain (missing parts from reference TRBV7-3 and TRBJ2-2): GAGVSQTPSNKVTEKGKYVELRCDPISGHTALYWYRQSLGQGPEFLIYFQGTGAADDSGLPNDRFFAVRPEGSVSTLKIQRTERGDSAVYLCASSPNGRGNTGELFFGEGSRLTVL.

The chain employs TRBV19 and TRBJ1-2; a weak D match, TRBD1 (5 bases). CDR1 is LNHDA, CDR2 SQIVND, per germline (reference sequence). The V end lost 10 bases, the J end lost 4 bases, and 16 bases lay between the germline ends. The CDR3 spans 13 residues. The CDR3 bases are TGTGCCACCGGGGGTCCAGCTCCCTATGGCTACACCTTC. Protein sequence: CATGGPAPYGYTF. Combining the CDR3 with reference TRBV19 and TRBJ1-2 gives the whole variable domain DGGITQSPKYLFRKEGQNVTLSCEQNLNHDAMYWYRQDPGQGLRLIYYSQIVNDFQKGDIAEGYSVSREKKESFPLTVTSAQKNPTAFYLCATGGPAPYGYTFGSGTRLTVV.

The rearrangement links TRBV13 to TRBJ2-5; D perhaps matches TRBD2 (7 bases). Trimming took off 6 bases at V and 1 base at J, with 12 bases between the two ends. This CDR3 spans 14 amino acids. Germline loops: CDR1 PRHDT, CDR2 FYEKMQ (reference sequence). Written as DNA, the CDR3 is TGTGCCAGCAGGGAAGGGGGGGGCCAAGAGACCCAGTACTTC. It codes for CASREGGGQETQYF. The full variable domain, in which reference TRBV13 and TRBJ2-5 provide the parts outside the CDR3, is AAGVIQSPRHLIKEKRETATLKCYPIPRHDTVYWYQQGPGQDPQFLISFYEKMQSDKGSIPDRFSAQQFSDYHSELNMSSLELGDSALYFCASREGGGQETQYFGPGTRLLVL.

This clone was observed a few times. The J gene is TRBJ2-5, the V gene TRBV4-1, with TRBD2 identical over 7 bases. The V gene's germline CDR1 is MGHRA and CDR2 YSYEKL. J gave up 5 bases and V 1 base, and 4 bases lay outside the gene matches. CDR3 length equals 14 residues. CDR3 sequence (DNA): TGCGCCAGCAGCCAAGTGGCGGGGGTTGAGACCCAGTACTTC. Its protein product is CASSQVAGVETQYF.

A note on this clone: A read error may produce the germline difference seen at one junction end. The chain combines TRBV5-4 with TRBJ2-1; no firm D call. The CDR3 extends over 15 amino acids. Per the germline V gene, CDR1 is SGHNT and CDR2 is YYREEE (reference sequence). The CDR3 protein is CASSLDQATYNEQFF. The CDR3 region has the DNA TGTGCCAGCAGTTTGGACCAAGCCACCTACAATGAGCAGTTCTTC.

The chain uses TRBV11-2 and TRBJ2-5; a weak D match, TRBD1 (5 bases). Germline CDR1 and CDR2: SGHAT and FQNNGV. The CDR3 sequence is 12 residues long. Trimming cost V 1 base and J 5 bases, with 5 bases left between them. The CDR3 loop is CASSLGQETQYF. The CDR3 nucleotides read TGTGCCAGCAGCTTAGGACAGGAGACCCAGTACTTC.

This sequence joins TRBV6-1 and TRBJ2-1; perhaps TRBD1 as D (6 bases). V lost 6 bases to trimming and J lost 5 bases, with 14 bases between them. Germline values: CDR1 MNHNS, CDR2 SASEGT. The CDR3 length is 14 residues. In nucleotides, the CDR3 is TGTGCCAGCAGCGTTACCGGGACACACAATGAGCAGTTCTTC. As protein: CASSVTGTHNEQFF.

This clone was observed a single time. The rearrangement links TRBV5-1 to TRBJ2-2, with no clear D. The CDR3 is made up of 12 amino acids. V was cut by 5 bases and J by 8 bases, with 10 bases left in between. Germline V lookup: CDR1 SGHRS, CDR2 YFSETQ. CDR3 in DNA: TGCGCCAGCAGTGTCCCAGTGGGGGAGCTGTTTTTT. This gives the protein CASSVPVGELFF.

In DNA form, the CDR3 reads TGTGCCAGCAGCCCCCGGACAGGGGGCTCCACTGAAGCTTTCTTT. Protein: CASSPRTGGSTEAFF. The chain joins TRBV7-9 to TRBJ1-1; 11 bases map to TRBD1. This CDR3 has 15 residues. The junction had 6 bases not matched to a gene; V was cut back by 5 bases and J by 4 bases. Germline assignment: CDR1 SEHNR and CDR2 FQNEAQ (reference sequence).

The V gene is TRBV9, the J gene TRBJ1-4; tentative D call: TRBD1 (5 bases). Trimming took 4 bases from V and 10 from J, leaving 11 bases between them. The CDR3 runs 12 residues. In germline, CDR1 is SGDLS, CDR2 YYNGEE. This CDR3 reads CASSPTGGKLFF. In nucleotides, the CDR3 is TGTGCCAGCAGCCCCACGGGGGGAAAACTGTTTTTT.

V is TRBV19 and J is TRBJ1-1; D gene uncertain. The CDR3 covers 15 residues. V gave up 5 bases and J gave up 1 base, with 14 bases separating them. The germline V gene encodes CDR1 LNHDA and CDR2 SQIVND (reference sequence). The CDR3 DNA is TGTGCCAGTAGTCGCAACTTCGGCGGGAACACTGAAGCTTTCTTT. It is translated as CASSRNFGGNTEAFF.

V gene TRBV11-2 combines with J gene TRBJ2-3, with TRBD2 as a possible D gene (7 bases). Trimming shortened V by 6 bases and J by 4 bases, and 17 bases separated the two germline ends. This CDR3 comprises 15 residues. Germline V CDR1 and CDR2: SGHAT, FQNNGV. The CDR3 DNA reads TGTGCCAGCAGTCACCGGGGGGCCCGGGCAGATACGCAGTATTTT. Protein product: CASSHRGARADTQYF. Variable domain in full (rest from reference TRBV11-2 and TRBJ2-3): EAGVAQSPRYKIIEKRQSVAFWCNPISGHATLYWYQQILGQGPKLLIQFQNNGVVDDSQLPKDRFSAERLKGVDSTLKIQPAKLEDSAVYLCASSHRGARADTQYFGPGTRLTVL.

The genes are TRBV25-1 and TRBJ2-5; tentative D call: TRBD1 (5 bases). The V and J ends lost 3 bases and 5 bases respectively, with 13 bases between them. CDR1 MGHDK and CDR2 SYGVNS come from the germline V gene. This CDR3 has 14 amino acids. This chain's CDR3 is CASSDRGSGETQYF. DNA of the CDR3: TGTGCCAGCAGTGATCGTGGGTCAGGGGAGACCCAGTACTTC.

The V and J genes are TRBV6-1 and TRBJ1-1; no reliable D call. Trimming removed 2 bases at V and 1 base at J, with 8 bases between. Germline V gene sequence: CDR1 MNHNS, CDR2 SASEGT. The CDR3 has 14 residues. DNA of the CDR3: TGTGCCAGCAGTGAACGGCGGGAGAACACTGAAGCTTTCTTT. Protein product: CASSERRENTEAFF.

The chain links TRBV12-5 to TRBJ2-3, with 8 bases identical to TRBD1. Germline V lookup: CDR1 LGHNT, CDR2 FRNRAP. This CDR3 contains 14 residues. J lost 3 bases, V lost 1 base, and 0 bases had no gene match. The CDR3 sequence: CASGLGTGTDTQYF. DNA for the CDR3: TGTGCTAGTGGTTTGGGGACAGGGACAGATACGCAGTATTTT.

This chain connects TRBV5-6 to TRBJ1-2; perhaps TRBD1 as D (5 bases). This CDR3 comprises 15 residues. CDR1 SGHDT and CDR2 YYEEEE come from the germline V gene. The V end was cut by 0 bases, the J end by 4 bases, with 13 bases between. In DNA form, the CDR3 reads TGTGCCAGCAGCTTGGCCTTGACGGGGGGCTATGGCTACACCTTC. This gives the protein CASSLALTGGYGYTF.

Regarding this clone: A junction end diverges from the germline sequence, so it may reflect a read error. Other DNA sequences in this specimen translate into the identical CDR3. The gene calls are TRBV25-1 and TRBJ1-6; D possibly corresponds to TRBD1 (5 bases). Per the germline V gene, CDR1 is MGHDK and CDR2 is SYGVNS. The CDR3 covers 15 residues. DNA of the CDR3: TGTGCCAGCAGTGAACAAGGGGCGCATAATTCCCCCCTCCACTTT. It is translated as CASSEQGAHNSPLHF.

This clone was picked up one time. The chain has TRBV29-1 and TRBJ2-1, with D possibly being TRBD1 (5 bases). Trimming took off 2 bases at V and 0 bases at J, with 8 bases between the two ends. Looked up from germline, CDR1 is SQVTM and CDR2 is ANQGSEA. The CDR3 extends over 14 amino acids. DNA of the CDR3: TGCAGCGTTGAAAGGGGCACCTCCTACAATGAGCAGTTCTTC. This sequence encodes CSVERGTSYNEQFF.

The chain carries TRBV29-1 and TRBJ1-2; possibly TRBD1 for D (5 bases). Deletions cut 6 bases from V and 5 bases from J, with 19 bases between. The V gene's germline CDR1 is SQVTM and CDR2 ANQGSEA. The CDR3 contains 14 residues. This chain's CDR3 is CSVKHLGLPYGYTF. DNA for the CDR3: TGCAGCGTGAAACACCTGGGACTGCCTTATGGCTACACCTTC.

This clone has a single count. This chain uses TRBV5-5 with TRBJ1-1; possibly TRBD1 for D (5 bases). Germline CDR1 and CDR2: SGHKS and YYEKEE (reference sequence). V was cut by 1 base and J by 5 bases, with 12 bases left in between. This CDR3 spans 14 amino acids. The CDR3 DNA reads TGTGCCAGCAGCTTGCGGGACGGGGGGACTGAAGCTTTCTTT. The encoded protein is CASSLRDGGTEAFF.

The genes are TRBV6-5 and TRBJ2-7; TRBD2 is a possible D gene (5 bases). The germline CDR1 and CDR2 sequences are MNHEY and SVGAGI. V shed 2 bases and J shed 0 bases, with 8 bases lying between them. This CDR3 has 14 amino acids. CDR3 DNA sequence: TGTGCCAGCAGTTACAGCGGCAGCTCCTACGAGCAGTACTTC. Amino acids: CASSYSGSSYEQYF.

In DNA, the CDR3 is TGTGCCACACACAGAATCGCGAACACCGGGGAGCTGTTTTTT. Translating it yields CATHRIANTGELFF. The genes are TRBV11-2 and TRBJ2-2; D unresolved. Per the germline V gene, CDR1 is SGHAT and CDR2 is FQNNGV. The V gene lost 10 bases and the J gene lost 0 bases, with 12 bases spanning the gap. The CDR3 consists of 14 residues.

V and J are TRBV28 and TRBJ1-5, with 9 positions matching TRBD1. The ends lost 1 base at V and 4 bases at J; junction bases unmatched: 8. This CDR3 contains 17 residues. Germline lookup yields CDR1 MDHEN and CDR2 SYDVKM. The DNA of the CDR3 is TGTGCCAGCAGTTTATTCGTGGGACAGGGTTGGAATCAGCCCCAGCATTTT. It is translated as CASSLFVGQGWNQPQHF.

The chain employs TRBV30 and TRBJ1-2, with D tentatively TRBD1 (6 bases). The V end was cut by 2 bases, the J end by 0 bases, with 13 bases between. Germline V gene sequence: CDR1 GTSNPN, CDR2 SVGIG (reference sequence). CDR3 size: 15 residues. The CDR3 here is CAWSLPAGANYGYTF. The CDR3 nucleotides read TGTGCCTGGAGTCTCCCGGCAGGGGCTAACTATGGCTACACCTTC.

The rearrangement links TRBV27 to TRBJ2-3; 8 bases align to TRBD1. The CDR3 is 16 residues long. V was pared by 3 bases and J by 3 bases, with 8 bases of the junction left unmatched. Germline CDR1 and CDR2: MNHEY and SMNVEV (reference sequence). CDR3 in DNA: TGTGCCAGCAGTTTGGACAGGGCTTTTTATACAGATACGCAGTATTTT. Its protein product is CASSLDRAFYTDTQYF.

CDR3 protein: CASSLTRSGQRTQYF. The CDR3, as DNA: TGTGCCAGCAGCTTAACGAGATCGGGACAACGAACGCAGTATTTT. The V gene is TRBV7-3, the J gene TRBJ2-3; D is possibly TRBD1 (6 bases). In germline, CDR1 is SGHTA, CDR2 FQGTGA. The CDR3 runs to 15 residues. Trimming cost V 0 bases and J 9 bases, with 16 bases left between them.

CDR3 DNA: TGTGCCAGCAGCTTAGGGGGGACAGCTCAGGGTCAGCCCCAGCATTTT. It translates to CASSLGGTAQGQPQHF. The rearrangement uses TRBV7-9 and TRBJ1-5, with 7 bases identical to TRBD1. Losses at the gene ends were 1 base for V and 6 bases for J; bases not matched to a gene: 9. The CDR3 totals 16 residues. The germline V gene has CDR1 SEHNR and CDR2 FQNEAQ (reference sequence).

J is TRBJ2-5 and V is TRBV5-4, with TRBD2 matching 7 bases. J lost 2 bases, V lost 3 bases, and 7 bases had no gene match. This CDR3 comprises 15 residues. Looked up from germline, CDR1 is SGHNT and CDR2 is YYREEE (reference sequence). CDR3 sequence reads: CASSSSGFGQETQYF. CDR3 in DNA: TGTGCCAGCAGCTCTAGCGGATTTGGTCAAGAGACCCAGTACTTC.